This T cell receptor (beta chain) appears in the sequencing data of a study of shared clonotypes between healthy human individuals. The study, taken as a whole, reports: Blood was the only sampled material, and tissue repertoires likely differ.

The V gene lost 0 bases and the J gene lost 5 bases, with 11 bases spanning the gap. The CDR3 has 14 residues. Germline-derived CDR1 and CDR2 are SGHRS and YFSETQ. The assay was immunoSEQ multiplex PCR, and TCRdb's table has in-frame clones only and misses some. This table has around 550,000 clones, 90% to 97% appearing once. The authors divided CD4+ cells into CD45RA+ naive and CD45RA-negative memory subsets. In the case of this clone: No antigen is known for it.

The TCR originated in a woman aged 25 to 45 in good health. The chain is built from TRBV5-1 and TRBJ1-1; the D is unclear. Material for sequencing was naive CD4+ T cells sorted from blood. Subset of the sample: CD45RA+ positively selected. CDR3 loop: CASSLGSARTEAFF. In nucleotides, the CDR3 is TGCGCCAGCAGCTTGGGGTCAGCGAGAACTGAAGCTTTCTTT.